Below are 15 T cell receptor beta chains sequenced from a single sample in a study of blood T cell repertoires in COVID-19. Measured with immunoSEQ multiplex PCR; TCRdb has only the in-frame clones, and not every one. The repertoire includes under 100,000 clones, about 81% of them detected once, and about an eighth sits in the top ten. The sequenced material came from peripheral blood. These receptors all stem from a human donor in a cohort sampled during active COVID-19.

The chain links TRBV5-6 to TRBJ1-2; 8 positions agree with TRBD1. J lost 4 bases, V lost 3 bases, and 5 bases had no gene match. Germline loops: CDR1 SGHDT, CDR2 YYEEEE. CDR3 size: 14 residues. The DNA of the CDR3 is TGTGCCAGCAGCTCCGACAGGGGTAGCTATGGCTACACCTTC. Protein product: CASSSDRGSYGYTF.

This chain joins TRBV4-2 and TRBJ2-5; the D gene is possibly TRBD2 (6 bases). V was clipped by 7 bases and J by 4 bases, with 13 bases between them. This CDR3 comprises 13 residues. Germline V gene lookup returns CDR1 LGHNA and CDR2 YNFKEQ. The CDR3 DNA sequence: TGTGCCAGCACGGGGGAGGAGGGAGAGACCCAGTACTTC. Residues: CASTGEEGETQYF.

The J gene is TRBJ2-5, the V gene TRBV16; 10 nucleotides align to TRBD2. The CDR3 sequence is 17 residues long. V lost 0 bases to trimming and J lost 4 bases; unmatched junction nucleotides: 8. CDR1 and CDR2 from the germline V gene are KGHSY and FQNENV. The DNA of the CDR3 is TGTGCCAGCAGCCAATCGAGCCAGCGGGGGGGCAGAGAGACCCAGTACTTC. Protein: CASSQSSQRGGRETQYF.

This chain connects TRBV29-1 to TRBJ1-2; 10 bases are shared with TRBD1. The CDR3 is made up of 14 amino acids. The ends lost 4 bases at V and 4 bases at J; junction bases unmatched: 6. Germline V gene data show CDR1 as SQVTM and CDR2 as ANQGSEA. The DNA of the CDR3 is TGCAGCGTTGCCGGACAGGGGGGGACCTATGGCTACACCTTC. It specifies CSVAGQGGTYGYTF.

The chain employs TRBV6-6 and TRBJ2-1, with D possibly TRBD1 on 5 matching bases. This CDR3 region has 15 residues. V was clipped by 4 bases and J by 3 bases, with 13 bases between them. Germline loops: CDR1 MNHNY, CDR2 SVGAGI (reference sequence). Here the CDR3 DNA reads TGTGCCAGCAGTTCGGACACTCTCCGCTACAATGAGCAGTTCTTC. Encoded protein: CASSSDTLRYNEQFF.

The chain recombines TRBV19 with TRBJ2-3, with TRBD1 identical over 9 bases. Germline trimming cut 5 bases from V and 5 bases from J; bases unmatched to any gene: 11. There are 16 residues in the CDR3. The germline V gene encodes CDR1 LNHDA and CDR2 SQIVND (reference sequence). CDR3 loop: CASSRAGQGFGDTQYF. CDR3 bases: TGTGCCAGTAGTCGGGCGGGACAGGGATTTGGAGATACGCAGTATTTT.

The rearrangement links TRBV19 to TRBJ2-7, with a weak D call TRBD1 (6 bases). The germline V gene has CDR1 LNHDA and CDR2 SQIVND (reference sequence). The CDR3 has 14 amino acids. V was shortened by 4 bases and J by 0 bases, with 10 bases between the two germline ends. The CDR3 spells CASSRTGFSYEQYF. In DNA, the CDR3 is TGTGCCAGTAGTAGAACAGGGTTCTCCTACGAGCAGTACTTC.

The rearrangement links TRBV28 to TRBJ2-7; a possible D gene is TRBD1 (6 bases). This CDR3 is 15 amino acids long. V was shortened by 7 bases and J by 1 base, with 17 bases between the two germline ends. Germline values: CDR1 MDHEN, CDR2 SYDVKM. The CDR3 region is CASNYRDTTSYEQYF. The CDR3 DNA follows: TGTGCCAGCAATTACCGGGACACAACTTCCTACGAGCAGTACTTC.

The rearrangement links TRBV4-3 to TRBJ1-1; D might be TRBD1 (6 bases). The CDR3 covers 15 residues. Germline CDR1 and CDR2: LGHNA and YSLEER. The V and J ends lost 0 bases and 6 bases respectively, with 14 bases between them. The CDR3 sequence: CASSQENRVMAEAFF. CDR3 coding DNA: TGCGCCAGCAGCCAAGAAAACAGGGTTATGGCTGAAGCTTTCTTT.

The rearrangement uses TRBV5-4 and TRBJ2-7; 10 bases line up with TRBD1. CDR3 length equals 18 residues. Germline V lookup: CDR1 SGHNT, CDR2 YYREEE (reference sequence). Germline trimming cut 3 bases from V and 3 bases from J; bases unmatched to any gene: 15. The chain's CDR3 is CASSWMDRGYSLIYEQYF. As DNA, the CDR3 is TGTGCCAGCAGCTGGATGGACAGGGGGTATTCCCTGATCTACGAGCAGTACTTC.

This CDR3 reads CASSLGQAYNEQFF. DNA of the CDR3: TGTGCCAGCAGCTTAGGACAGGCTTACAATGAGCAGTTCTTC. This chain links TRBV7-9 with TRBJ2-1; the D gene is possibly TRBD1 (6 bases). The CDR3 sequence is 14 residues long. Between the trimmed V and J ends, which lost 1 base and 4 bases, there was a span of 8 bases. Germline V gene sequence: CDR1 SEHNR, CDR2 FQNEAQ (reference sequence).

This clone has just a few counts. The chain couples TRBV6-5 to TRBJ1-5; a possible D gene is TRBD1 (5 bases). CDR1 and CDR2 (germline): MNHEY, SVGAGI. V was cut by 4 bases and J by 7 bases, with 11 bases left in between. The CDR3 is 13 residues long. The CDR3 DNA reads TGTGCCAGCAGTTGGGGGGTTAGCCAGCCCCAGCATTTT. Translated: CASSWGVSQPQHF.

On this clone: One end of the junction varies from germline; a read error may be responsible. V gene TRBV7-7 combines with J gene TRBJ2-2, with D perhaps matching TRBD1 (5 bases). CDR3 length equals 15 residues. The germline gives CDR1 SSHAT, CDR2 FNYEAQ (reference sequence). The CDR3 here is CASSLGWGGTGELFF. The CDR3, as DNA: TGTGCTAGCAGCCTAGGCTGGGGCGGCACCGGGGAGCTGTTTTTT. Complete variable domain (other parts from reference TRBV7-7 and TRBJ2-2): GAGVSQSPRYKVTKRGQDVTLRCDPISSHATLYWYQQALGQGPEFLTYFNYEAQPDKSGLPSDRFSAERPEGSISTLTIQRTEQRDSAMYRCASSLGWGGTGELFFGEGSRLTVL.

V gene TRBV6-5 combines with J gene TRBJ2-3; 7 positions match TRBD2. With V trimmed by 2 bases and J by 1 base, 3 bases remained unmatched. CDR1 is MNHEY, CDR2 SVGAGI, per germline. CDR3 length equals 15 residues. CDR3 coding DNA: TGTGCCAGCAGTTACGGGGCGGGAGGCACAGATACGCAGTATTTT. It encodes CASSYGAGGTDTQYF.

In this sample, this clone turned up once. This sequence joins TRBV18 and TRBJ2-7; the match to TRBD1 covers 11 bases. The length of the CDR3 is 15 residues. V lost 5 bases and J lost 5; bases outside the gene matches: 8. CDR1 KGHSH and CDR2 LQKENI come from the germline V gene. The CDR3 DNA sequence: TGTGCCAGCTCAAGTGCGGACAGGGGGCCCCACGAGCAGTACTTC. It is translated as CASSSADRGPHEQYF.